Below are 32 T cell receptor beta chains sequenced from a single sample in a study of blood T cell repertoires in COVID-19 (dated by TCRdb to the early 2020s). Libraries were constructed by the immunoSEQ multiplex PCR assay. Held by TCRdb, this immuneACCESS table contains in-frame sequences only and omits some clones. Under half of the omission traces to an unresolved V gene where checked; the cause of the rest is unknown. This sample gives around 86,000 clones in total; 83% of them show up just once. The biggest ten clones account for 25% to 30% of the sample. Material for sequencing was peripheral blood. The receptors shown here come from a woman of 80 years or more with acute or convalescent COVID-19.

The chain combines TRBV6-1 with TRBJ1-2; D is possibly TRBD1 (6 bases). The V end was cut by 1 base, the J end by 4 bases, with 10 bases between. There are 14 residues in the CDR3. CDR1 MNHNS and CDR2 SASEGT come from the germline V gene. Here the CDR3 DNA reads TGTGCCAGCAGTGAAGGGGACACCCTCTATGGCTACACCTTC. Translation gives CASSEGDTLYGYTF.

The chain is built from TRBV10-3 and TRBJ2-5; perhaps TRBD2 as D (6 bases). The CDR3 totals 14 residues. V was pared by 10 bases and J by 5 bases, with 20 bases between. Germline CDR1 and CDR2: ENHRY and SYGVKD. The CDR3 DNA sequence: TGTGCCACCGGAGATAGCGGAGAAGGGGAGACCCAGTACTTC. Amino acid sequence: CATGDSGEGETQYF.

As DNA, the CDR3 is TGTGCCAGCAGTCCGAGGGCCGGGGAGCTGTTTTTT. It codes for CASSPRAGELFF. V gene TRBV6-5 combines with J gene TRBJ2-2, with D tentatively TRBD2 (5 bases). CDR3 length: 12 residues. Germline values: CDR1 MNHEY, CDR2 SVGAGI. V was clipped by 5 bases and J by 6 bases, with 7 bases between them.

The chain couples TRBV3-1 (or the pseudogene TRBV3-2) to TRBJ2-1; 10 nucleotides agree with TRBD2. CDR3 length equals 16 residues. Trimming took 4 bases from V and 1 from J; bases not matched to a gene: 4. From germline, CDR1 is LGHDT and CDR2 YNNKEL (reference sequence). The DNA of the CDR3 is TGTGCCAGCAGCCGACCGGGACTAGCGTCCTACAATGAGCAGTTCTTC. This gives the protein CASSRPGLASYNEQFF.

The chain employs TRBV7-9 and TRBJ2-7; TRBD1 aligns across 7 bases. The germline CDR1 and CDR2 sequences are SEHNR and FQNEAQ (reference sequence). The CDR3 runs 13 residues. Trimming cost V 4 bases and J 6 bases; bases outside gene matches: 6. The CDR3 DNA sequence: TGTGCCAGCAGCTCGGGTACAGGGGCCGAGCAGTACTTC. This translates into CASSSGTGAEQYF.

This clone was seen just once. The rearrangement uses TRBV28 and TRBJ2-7; TRBD2 matches 8 bases. Trimming removed 4 bases from V and 5 bases from J; junction bases left unmatched: 10. The germline V gene has CDR1 MDHEN and CDR2 SYDVKM. The CDR3 spans 15 residues. In DNA form, the CDR3 reads TGTGCCAGCAGTTCCGGGGGGGTGTGGGTGGACGAGCAGTACTTC. This gives the protein CASSSGGVWVDEQYF.

This chain uses TRBV28 with TRBJ1-1; 7 nucleotides line up with TRBD1. With V trimmed by 3 bases and J by 11 bases, 9 bases remained unmatched. Germline V CDR1 and CDR2: MDHEN, SYDVKM. The CDR3 consists of 13 residues. The CDR3 is CASSFLHRGQAFF. CDR3 DNA: TGTGCCAGCAGTTTCCTCCACAGGGGTCAGGCTTTCTTT.

The chain uses TRBV25-1 and TRBJ2-7; the match to TRBD2 covers 10 bases. V trimming: 2 bases; J trimming: 7 bases; junction bases outside the gene matches: 8. This CDR3 comprises 15 residues. Germline CDR1 MGHDK, CDR2 SYGVNS. This CDR3 is CASSEPRTSGEEQYF. The CDR3 coding sequence is TGTGCCAGCAGTGAACCCAGGACTAGCGGAGAAGAGCAGTACTTC.

The rearrangement joins TRBV7-2 to TRBJ1-2; 8 positions match TRBD1. This CDR3 has 13 residues. V shed 4 bases, J shed 3 bases, and the junction held 1 base outside the gene matches. The germline CDR1 and CDR2 sequences are SGHTA and FQGNSA. DNA for the CDR3: TGTGCCAGCAGCTCGACAGGGGACTATGGCTACACCTTC. This codes for CASSSTGDYGYTF. Full variable domain (rest looked up from reference TRBV7-2 and TRBJ1-2): GAGVSQSPSNKVTEKGKDVELRCDPISGHTALYWYRQSLGQGLEFLIYFQGNSAPDKSGLPSDRFSAERTGGSVSTLTIQRTQQEDSAVYLCASSSTGDYGYTFGSGTRLTVV.

This rearrangement joins TRBV5-1 to TRBJ1-4; TRBD1 matches 8 bases. This CDR3 has 13 amino acids. Germline V gene lookup returns CDR1 SGHRS and CDR2 YFSETQ. The J segment lost 8 bases and the V segment lost 6 bases, leaving 6 bases of the junction unmatched. CDR3 loop: CASKDREGEKLFF. The CDR3 DNA reads TGCGCCAGCAAGGACAGGGAGGGCGAAAAACTGTTTTTT.

This clone was found a few times. The chain links TRBV28 to TRBJ2-7, with D possibly matching TRBD2 (6 bases). The CDR3 extends over 14 amino acids. Germline-derived CDR1 and CDR2 are MDHEN and SYDVKM. Trimming took off 3 bases at V and 8 bases at J, with 17 bases between the two ends. The CDR3 coding sequence is TGTGCCAGCAGTTTCCCCCGGGACTCCCGACAGCAGTACTTC. Residues: CASSFPRDSRQQYF.

V and J are TRBV5-5 and TRBJ1-3; TRBD1 agrees at 9 bases. J was trimmed by 4 bases and V by 4 bases; bases with no gene match: 6. The CDR3 contains 15 residues. Per germline, CDR1 SGHKS and CDR2 YYEKEE (reference sequence). The CDR3 bases are TGTGCCAGCAGCCTAGACAGGGGGAAAGGAAACACCATATATTTT. Residues: CASSLDRGKGNTIYF.

The CDR3 protein is CASNSGWGGNEKLFF. The CDR3 region has the DNA TGTGCCAGCAATAGTGGGTGGGGAGGTAATGAAAAACTGTTTTTT. The chain carries TRBV28 and TRBJ1-4; D is unclear. From germline, CDR1 is MDHEN and CDR2 SYDVKM. Trimming removed 7 bases at V and 4 bases at J, with 16 bases between. The CDR3 sequence is 15 residues long.

The CDR3 protein is CASSPLRGTSGGDEQFF. DNA for the CDR3: TGTGCCAGCAGCCCACTCCGGGGGACTAGCGGCGGGGATGAGCAGTTCTTC. The chain couples TRBV9 to TRBJ2-1; 11 positions match TRBD2. The CDR3 runs to 17 residues. CDR1 is SGDLS and CDR2 is YYNGEE in the germline V gene. The trim removed 4 bases at V and 8 bases at J, leaving 14 bases unmatched. Drawing the rest from reference TRBV9 and TRBJ2-1, the complete variable domain is DSGVTQTPKHLITATGQRVTLRCSPRSGDLSVYWYQQSLDQGLQFLIQYYNGEERAKGNILERFSAQQFPDLHSELNLSSLELGDSALYFCASSPLRGTSGGDEQFFGPGTRLTVL.

This clone was seen once. The rearrangement uses TRBV2 and TRBJ2-7; no definite D call. This CDR3 is built from 14 residues. V lost 4 bases and J 2 bases, leaving 12 bases between the germline ends. Germline CDR1 reads SNHLY; CDR2 reads FYNNEI. In DNA, the CDR3 is TGTGCCAGCAGTGGGGTAGACTCGGCCTACGAGCAGTACTTC. This translates into CASSGVDSAYEQYF.

In its sample, this clone was seen once. The V gene is TRBV19, the J gene TRBJ2-5, with 7 nucleotides matching TRBD1. The length of the CDR3 is 13 residues. With V trimmed by 1 base and J by 8 bases, 4 bases remained unmatched. Germline V lookup: CDR1 LNHDA, CDR2 SQIVND (reference sequence). The CDR3 here is CASSIGRQGTQYF. The DNA of the CDR3 is TGTGCCAGTAGTATAGGCCGACAGGGAACCCAGTACTTC.

The chain has TRBV7-9 and TRBJ2-7; TRBD1 aligns across 8 bases. The CDR3 sequence is 14 residues long. Per germline, CDR1 SEHNR and CDR2 FQNEAQ (reference sequence). V trimming: 5 bases; J trimming: 5 bases; junction bases outside the gene matches: 8. This CDR3 reads CASSLQGVAHEQYF. The CDR3 coding sequence is TGTGCCAGCAGCCTACAGGGGGTAGCCCACGAGCAGTACTTC.

This clone showed up just once. This chain uses TRBV7-2 with TRBJ2-1; maybe TRBD2 (5 bases). V dropped 5 bases and J dropped 10 bases, with 15 bases sitting between them. This CDR3 has 13 amino acids. In germline, CDR1 is SGHTA, CDR2 FQGNSA. In DNA form, the CDR3 reads TGTGCCAGCAGCATCTCGACTACCACAGAGCAGTTCTTC. It is translated as CASSISTTTEQFF.

The chain uses TRBV5-4 and TRBJ1-1; D might be TRBD1 (5 bases). Germline lookup yields CDR1 SGHNT and CDR2 YYREEE (reference sequence). This CDR3 spans 15 amino acids. V dropped 3 bases and J dropped 1 base, with 13 bases sitting between them. The CDR3 DNA is TGTGCCAGCAGCTCGTTCAGGGTGGAGAACACTGAAGCTTTCTTT. This sequence encodes CASSSFRVENTEAFF.

The chain uses TRBV7-2 and TRBJ2-7, with 12 bases aligning to TRBD1. Germline V gene lookup returns CDR1 SGHTA and CDR2 FQGNSA. The CDR3 is made up of 14 amino acids. J was trimmed by 7 bases and V by 3 bases; bases with no gene match: 4. CDR3 sequence (DNA): TGTGCCAGCAGCTTCCGGGACAGGGGGCGAGAGCAGTACTTC. It is translated as CASSFRDRGREQYF.

The gene calls are TRBV19 and TRBJ2-2; D gene unclear. V was clipped by 9 bases and J by 5 bases, with 10 bases between them. The CDR3 length is 12 residues. Germline V gene data show CDR1 as LNHDA and CDR2 as SQIVND (reference sequence). The CDR3 DNA follows: TGTGCCAGATATAGAGAGACCGGGGAGCTGTTTTTT. The encoded protein is CARYRETGELFF.

This clone has only a few counts. The J gene is TRBJ2-7, the V gene TRBV24-1; 9 nucleotides agree with TRBD2. Germline V lookup: CDR1 KGHDR, CDR2 SFDVKD. The V and J ends lost 5 bases and 5 bases, in that order; junction bases with no gene match: 9. This CDR3 spans 15 amino acids. The DNA for the CDR3 is TGTGCCACCAGTGTTGGGACTAGCCCCTTGGACGAGCAGTACTTC. It yields the protein CATSVGTSPLDEQYF.

The chain combines TRBV2 with TRBJ2-7, with TRBD2 identical over 7 bases. Germline V gives CDR1 SNHLY, CDR2 FYNNEI. V was pared by 0 bases and J by 3 bases, with 5 bases of the junction left unmatched. The CDR3 loop spans 15 amino acids. This CDR3 is CASSEARGGDYEQYF. The CDR3 DNA reads as TGTGCCAGCAGTGAAGCGCGGGGAGGGGACTACGAGCAGTACTTC.

The gene calls are TRBV12-3 or TRBV12-4 and TRBJ2-3, with D perhaps TRBD1 (6 bases). The CDR3 spans 13 residues. The V end lost 8 bases, the J end lost 1 base, and 10 bases lay between the germline ends. In DNA form, the CDR3 reads TGTGCCAGCGCCAGGGGACGCACAGATACGCAGTATTTT. The encoded protein is CASARGRTDTQYF.

This clone was counted between two and nine times. The chain uses TRBV5-1 and TRBJ1-6, with D perhaps matching TRBD1 (5 bases). This CDR3 spans 14 amino acids. Between the trimmed V and J ends, which lost 0 bases and 10 bases, there was a span of 11 bases. Germline V CDR1 and CDR2: SGHRS, YFSETQ. The DNA of the CDR3 is TGCGCCAGCAGCTTGGGCCAGGGCTTCTCACCCCTCCACTTT. As protein: CASSLGQGFSPLHF.

This clone was recorded only once. CDR3 loop: CASSIGYQGTETQYF. The CDR3 region has the DNA TGTGCCAGTAGTATAGGCTACCAGGGTACGGAGACCCAGTACTTC. The rearrangement links TRBV19 to TRBJ2-5; a possible D gene is TRBD1 (5 bases). The V and J ends lost 1 base and 5 bases respectively, with 14 bases between them. There are 15 residues in the CDR3. Per germline, CDR1 LNHDA and CDR2 SQIVND (reference sequence).

This clone was found once. The rearrangement uses TRBV3-1 (or the pseudogene TRBV3-2) and TRBJ2-1, with 10 bases fitting TRBD2. CDR1 and CDR2 (germline): LGHDT, YNNKEL (reference sequence). CDR3 length equals 17 residues. Losses at the gene ends were 1 base for V and 7 bases for J; bases not matched to a gene: 10. The CDR3 loop reads CASSQAPNSGRRNEQFF. The CDR3, as DNA: TGTGCCAGCAGCCAAGCCCCAAATAGCGGGAGGCGGAATGAGCAGTTCTTC.

The rearrangement joins TRBV11-2 to TRBJ1-1; 8 bases match TRBD1. Germline V lookup: CDR1 SGHAT, CDR2 FQNNGV. This CDR3 spans 12 amino acids. After removal of 6 bases from V and 12 bases from J, the junction contained 9 bases not matched to a gene. Here the CDR3 reads CASSRTGLVTFF. DNA for the CDR3: TGTGCCAGCAGTCGGACAGGGCTCGTAACTTTCTTT.

The chain is built from TRBV21-1 and TRBJ2-7; TRBD1, the D gene given by the table, was not confirmed from the DNA. TRBV21-1 is given as a pseudogene. The CDR3 has 16 amino acids. CDR3 DNA sequence: TGTGCCAGCAGCAAAGGGGCCGGGACAGGGGGCTTCGAGCAGTACTTC. Amino acid sequence: CASSKGAGTGGFEQYF.

The rearrangement links TRBV28 to TRBJ2-7; unclear D gene. This CDR3 has 15 residues. Trimming pared 1 base from V and 5 bases from J, leaving 15 bases between. Germline V CDR1 and CDR2: MDHEN, SYDVKM. The CDR3 DNA is TGTGCCAGCAGTTTATCAGGTTTACGGCCGAACGAGCAGTACTTC. Its protein product is CASSLSGLRPNEQYF.

The chain carries TRBV12-3 or TRBV12-4 and TRBJ1-1; D may be TRBD1 (5 bases). Deletions cut 0 bases from V and 10 bases from J, with 6 bases between. The CDR3 length is 11 residues. For the CDR3, the DNA is TGTGCCAGCAGTTTAGCAGGGGTAGCTTTCTTT. Its translation: CASSLAGVAFF.

The V gene is TRBV4-3, the J gene TRBJ1-2, with D tentatively TRBD1 (6 bases). Germline CDR1 reads LGHNA; CDR2 reads YSLEER. This CDR3 has 15 residues. V was cut by 0 bases and J by 3 bases, with 11 bases left in between. Here the CDR3 reads CASSQDHRVDYGYTF. The CDR3 region has the DNA TGCGCCAGCAGCCAAGACCACAGGGTGGACTATGGCTACACCTTC.